These T cell receptor beta chains were read from a single sample in a study of cytomegalovirus exposure and HLA in healthy donors. The protocol was immunoSEQ multiplex PCR, while the TCRdb copy is restricted to in-frame clones and leaves out a portion. The sample holds about 200,000 clones, 80% to 85% seen once. Sequenced input: PBMCs. The receptors stem from a young woman in good health and CMV-seronegative. CDR3s include the opening cysteine and the closing phenylalanine or tryptophan. The order of the fields is J gene, D gene, clone size, V gene, CDR3 DNA, CDR3 protein. D genes are given only for firm matches. The size field is filled for only some rows; it gives once, few, many or a size class.

TRBJ2-1	TRBD2	few	TRBV6-6	TGTGCCAGCAGTCACATTGTACTAGCGGACTTCAATGAGCAGTTCTTC	CASSHIVLADFNEQFF
TRBJ2-4	TRBD1	-	TRBV10-3	TGTGCCATCAGTGCGGACAGGGGTAACATTCAGTACTTC	CAISADRGNIQYF
TRBJ1-4	-	-	TRBV28	TGTGCCAGCAGTTTACAGGGACTAGGTGAAAAACTGTTTTTT	CASSLQGLGEKLFF
TRBJ2-5	-	-	TRBV6-5	TGTGCCAGCAGTTCCGACAGAACAAACCAAGAGACCCAGTACTTC	CASSSDRTNQETQYF
TRBJ1-1	TRBD1	few	TRBV10-2	TGCGCCAGCACGGACAGGGAGTACACTGAAGCTTTCTTT	CASTDREYTEAFF
TRBJ2-3	TRBD2	once	TRBV11-3	TGTGCCAGCAGCTCGGGGACTAGCGGGACGGGGCTTTATACGCAGTATTTT	CASSSGTSGTGLYTQYF
TRBJ2-5	TRBD2	-	TRBV28	TGTGCCAGCAGTTTCGGGGGGGCGGGTAAGACCCAGTACTTC	CASSFGGAGKTQYF
TRBJ1-2	TRBD1	-	TRBV19	TGTGCCAGTAGTGTGACAGGGGTCTATGGCTACACCTTC	CASSVTGVYGYTF
TRBJ1-2	TRBD1	-	TRBV6-1	TGTGCCAGCAGTGGGGGACAGGGGTACTATGGCTACACCTTC	CASSGGQGYYGYTF
TRBJ2-3	-	-	TRBV9	TGTGCCAGCAGCGTAGGGGGACTCGGCACAGATACGCAGTATTTT	CASSVGGLGTDTQYF
TRBJ2-1	TRBD2	-	TRBV30	TGTGCCTGGAGTCGGACTAGCGGTTACAATGAGCAGTTCTTC	CAWSRTSGYNEQFF
TRBJ2-1	TRBD1	-	TRBV7-9	TGTGCCAGCAGTTTACAGGGGGCGAAGGACAATGAGCAGTTCTTC	CASSLQGAKDNEQFF
TRBJ2-7	TRBD2	-	TRBV19	TGTGCCAGTAGGGGACTAGCGGGAGGAATCTACGAGCAGTACTTC	CASRGLAGGIYEQYF
TRBJ2-7	-	-	TRBV7-9	TGTGCCAGCAGCTTAGATGTTAGGGGCTTTAACGAGCAGTACTTC	CASSLDVRGFNEQYF
TRBJ2-7	TRBD1	few	TRBV6-5	TGTGCCAGCAGTGCCGGGACAGGGATCTACGAGCAGTACTTC	CASSAGTGIYEQYF
TRBJ2-1	TRBD2	-	TRBV5-1	TGCGCCAGCAGCTTGGATGAGGGAGGGCTTGTCAATGAGCAGTTCTTC	CASSLDEGGLVNEQFF
TRBJ2-7	-	-	TRBV2	TGTGCCAGCAGCGCTCTCACTAGTAGAGGTGGCGAGCAGTACTTC	CASSALTSRGGEQYF
TRBJ2-7	TRBD2	-	TRBV28	TGTGCCAGCAGTTTACCCGGGACTAGCGGGGAAGGCGAGCAGTACTTC	CASSLPGTSGEGEQYF
TRBJ1-4	-	few	TRBV29-1	TGCAGCGTTGTAGGGGCAACTAATGAAAAACTGTTTTTT	CSVVGATNEKLFF
TRBJ2-3	-	-	TRBV6-1	TGTGCCAGCAGTGACAGGGGGACTAGCACAGATACGCAGTATTTT	CASSDRGTSTDTQYF
TRBJ1-1	-	-	TRBV6-6	TGTGCCAGCAGTTCGGGGTTTACTGAAGCTTTCTTT	CASSSGFTEAFF
TRBJ2-1	TRBD1	-	TRBV6-1	TGTGCCAGCAGAATACAGGGGTCCTACAATGAGCAGTTCTTC	CASRIQGSYNEQFF
TRBJ2-1	TRBD1	-	TRBV7-9	TGTGCCAGCAGCCAACAGGACGGGGACAGTGAGCAGTTCTTC	CASSQQDGDSEQFF
TRBJ2-1	-	-	TRBV7-9	TGTGCCAGCAGCCAAAATCAAGGGGGGGTAATAGGGTACAATGAGCAGTTCTTC	CASSQNQGGVIGYNEQFF
TRBJ2-7	-	-	TRBV7-2	TGTGCCAGCAGCTTCTGGGGCGGCGAGCAGTACTTC	CASSFWGGEQYF
TRBJ1-1	-	-	TRBV27	TGTGCCAGCAGGGCGGGACCCCCGCGGACTGAAGCTTTCTTT	CASRAGPPRTEAFF
TRBJ1-1	-	-	TRBV27	TGTGCCAGCAGTTCCGAGGACACTGAAGCTTTCTTT	CASSSEDTEAFF
TRBJ1-1	-	few	TRBV6-5	TGTGCCAGCAGTTTCACAGGGAGTGAAGCTTTCTTT	CASSFTGSEAFF
TRBJ2-5	-	-	TRBV2	TGTGCCAGCAGTGAAGATGGGCAGGTTGAGACCCAGTACTTC	CASSEDGQVETQYF
TRBJ2-1	-	-	TRBV5-6	TGTGCCAGCAGCTTGGCCTCAGATCCCTCCTACAATGAGCAGTTCTTC	CASSLASDPSYNEQFF
TRBJ2-7	TRBD2	-	TRBV28	TGTGCCAGCAGCTCCGGGACTAGCGACTACGAGCAGTACTTC	CASSSGTSDYEQYF
TRBJ1-4	-	few	TRBV29-1	TGCAGCGTTGAAGACCAGGCTGGTGCAACTAATGAAAAACTGTTTTTT	CSVEDQAGATNEKLFF
TRBJ2-5	TRBD2	-	TRBV7-2	TGTGCCAGCAGCTACGGACTAGCGGGAGGAAAGACCCAGTACTTC	CASSYGLAGGKTQYF
TRBJ2-2	-	once	TRBV6-4	TGTGCCAGCAGTGATATCGGGAACACCGGGGAGCTGTTTTTT	CASSDIGNTGELFF
TRBJ2-7	-	-	TRBV5-4	TGTGCCAGCAGCTCAAGGGCGCTCGGGGGCGAGCAGTACTTC	CASSSRALGGEQYF
TRBJ2-3	-	-	TRBV4-3	TGCGCCAGCAGCCAAGATTTGGCCGGCACAGATACGCAGTATTTT	CASSQDLAGTDTQYF
TRBJ1-2	-	-	TRBV21-1	TGTGCCAGCAGCAATGGCGGCTACACCTTC	CASSNGGYTF
TRBJ2-2	-	-	TRBV6-6	TGTGCCAGCAGTCAGACTCAGGGACTCGGGGAGCTGTTTTTT	CASSQTQGLGELFF
TRBJ1-4	-	-	TRBV29-1	TGCAGCGTGGGGGGGTGGGGTGAAAAACTGTTTTTT	CSVGGWGEKLFF
TRBJ2-5	-	-	TRBV4-1	TGCGCCAGCAGCGCCGTTTCCCGGACTGGGCTCAAACAAGAGACCCAGTACTTC	CASSAVSRTGLKQETQYF
TRBJ2-1	-	-	TRBV30	TGTGCCTGGAGTGGACAGGTAGCGGGTGAGCAGTTCTTC	CAWSGQVAGEQFF
TRBJ2-1	TRBD2	-	TRBV14	TGTGCCAGCAGCCCCGGACTAGGTCGTATGAATGAGCAGTTCTTC	CASSPGLGRMNEQFF
TRBJ2-5	-	-	TRBV27	TGTGCCAGCAGGCCCCCAGGGGTCTTATACCAAGAGACCCAGTACTTC	CASRPPGVLYQETQYF
TRBJ2-1	-	-	TRBV5-4	TGTGCCAGCAGCCCCCTCGTCAGAGAATCAAGGGGAAATGAGCAGTTCTTC	CASSPLVRESRGNEQFF
TRBJ2-3	TRBD1	-	TRBV18	TGTGCCAGCTCACCAACAGGGGCGACAGATACGCAGTATTTT	CASSPTGATDTQYF
TRBJ1-1	TRBD1	-	TRBV28	TGTGCCAGCAGTACGTGGACAGGAATGGGAACTGAAGCTTTCTTT	CASSTWTGMGTEAFF
TRBJ2-1	TRBD2	-	TRBV29-1	TGCAGCGCCCGGGGACTAGCGGGAGGGCTTCAGTTCTTC	CSARGLAGGLQFF
TRBJ2-3	TRBD2	-	TRBV27	TGTGCCAGCAGAATACTAGCGGGAGATTCGGATACGCAGTATTTT	CASRILAGDSDTQYF
TRBJ2-1	-	-	TRBV6-1	TGTGCCAGCAGTGTAGACTCCTACAATGAGCAGTTCTTC	CASSVDSYNEQFF
TRBJ2-6	-	few	TRBV10-2	TGCGCCAGCAGTCAGGGGTGGGGGGCCAACGTCCTGACTTTC	CASSQGWGANVLTF
TRBJ2-7	TRBD1	-	TRBV5-5	TGTGCCAGCAGCGGGGGACAGGCCCTCTCAACCTACGAGCAGTACTTC	CASSGGQALSTYEQYF
TRBJ2-1	TRBD2	few	TRBV4-1	TGCGCCAGCAGCCAACCTCGGGGGACTAGGGGGAATGAGCAGTTCTTC	CASSQPRGTRGNEQFF
TRBJ1-1	-	-	TRBV10-3	TGTGCCATCAGACCGCCGCAGGGCCTTGAAGCTTTCTTT	CAIRPPQGLEAFF
TRBJ2-1	TRBD2	-	TRBV7-9	TGTGCCAGCAGCCCGATCAATGGGCTAGCGGGAGGATATGAGCAGTTCTTC	CASSPINGLAGGYEQFF
TRBJ2-7	TRBD1	-	TRBV6-5	TGTGCCAGCAGTTACTCGGGGGACAGGGGTTTTTACGAGCAGTACTTC	CASSYSGDRGFYEQYF